This T cell receptor beta chain was sequenced during a study of cytomegalovirus exposure and HLA in healthy donors. Germline values: CDR1 PRHDT, CDR2 FYEKMQ (reference sequence). This CDR3 comprises 15 residues. The V end lost 7 bases, the J end lost 2 bases, and 16 bases lay between the germline ends. PCR employed 60 Vbeta and 13 Jbeta primers. The assay was immunoSEQ multiplex PCR, and TCRdb's table has in-frame clones only and misses some. The repertoire holds hundreds of thousands of clones, with over 65% as singletons. Input material: PBMCs. This clonotype was obtained from a man younger than 30 in good health and CMV-seronegative. The chain couples TRBV13 to TRBJ2-3; D possibly corresponds to TRBD1 (6 bases). The CDR3 is CASNYGQSITDTQYF. CDR3 sequence (DNA): TGTGCCAGCAACTATGGACAGTCGATCACAGATACGCAGTATTTT.